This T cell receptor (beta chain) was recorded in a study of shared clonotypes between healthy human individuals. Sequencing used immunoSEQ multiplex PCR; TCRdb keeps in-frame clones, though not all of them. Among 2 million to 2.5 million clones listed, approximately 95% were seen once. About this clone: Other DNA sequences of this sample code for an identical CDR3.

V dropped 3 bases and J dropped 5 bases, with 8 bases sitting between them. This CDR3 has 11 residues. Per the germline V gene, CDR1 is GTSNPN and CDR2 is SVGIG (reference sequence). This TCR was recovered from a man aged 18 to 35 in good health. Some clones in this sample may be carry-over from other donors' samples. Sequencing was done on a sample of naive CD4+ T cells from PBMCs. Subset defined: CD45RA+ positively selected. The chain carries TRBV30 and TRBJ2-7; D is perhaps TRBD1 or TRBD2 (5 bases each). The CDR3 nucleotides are TGTGCCTGGAGGCGAGGGGACGAGCAGTACTTC. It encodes CAWRRGDEQYF. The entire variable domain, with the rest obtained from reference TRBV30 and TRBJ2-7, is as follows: SQTIHQWPATLVQPVGSPLSLECTVEGTSNPNLYWYRQAAGRGLQLLFYSVGIGQISSEVPQNLSASRPQDRQFILSSKKLLLSDSGFYLCAWRRGDEQYFGPGTRLTVT.